This TCR beta chain is from a study of blood T cell repertoires in COVID-19. On the study more broadly: Sources were T cells, B-cell-depleted T cells, or PBMCs; the material itself was cDNA or gDNA.

The protocol was immunoSEQ multiplex PCR, while the TCRdb copy is restricted to in-frame clones and leaves out a portion. The table records 310,000 or so clones, about nine tenths of them present only once. The CDR3 length is 14 residues. The V end was cut by 0 bases, the J end by 7 bases, with 10 bases between. Per the germline V gene, CDR1 is SGHTA and CDR2 is FQGNSA. Sequencing used peripheral blood. This chain joins TRBV7-2 and TRBJ1-5; D is unresolved. The sequence was collected from a man between 45 and 60 years old with active or convalescent COVID-19. CDR3 sequence reads: CASSLAAGRQPQHF. The CDR3 region has the DNA TGTGCCAGCAGCTTAGCCGCGGGCAGGCAGCCCCAGCATTTT. The full variable domain, in which reference TRBV7-2 and TRBJ1-5 provide the parts outside the CDR3, is GAGVSQSPSNKVTEKGKDVELRCDPISGHTALYWYRQSLGQGLEFLIYFQGNSAPDKSGLPSDRFSAERTGGSVSTLTIQRTQQEDSAVYLCASSLAAGRQPQHFGDGTRLSIL.